This TCR beta chain was profiled in a study of blood T cell repertoires in COVID-19 (dated by TCRdb to about 2020). About the full investigation: Samples from collaborators originated in the United States, Italy and Spain and spanned both the acute and convalescent phases of COVID-19. A de-identified subject ID, COVID-19 status, age in years and sex were almost always included in the sample metadata. HLA class I and class II types, where available, came from metadata supplied by the sample provider rather than from assay-based typing. The repertoires were released in a freely available public database meant as a resource for research on the immune response to SARS-CoV-2. The dataset comprised deeply sampled blood TCRbeta repertoires from subjects exposed to, actively infected with, or recovered from COVID-19. The prospective study material was composed of cDNA or gDNA derived from T cells, B-cell-depleted T cells, or PBMCs. The samples were drawn from two sources: the first 160 participants of the ongoing ImmuneRACE study, and 1,000 to 1,500 subjects contributed by 6 global collaborators. Study-wide findings and limitations: The amount of clinical and demographic metadata varied by source and participant and was provided uncurated.

In the case of this clone: Its binding antigen is unknown. No much larger clonotype is one base removed from it; base qualities were not supplied.

The immunoSEQ Assay, a bias-controlled multiplex PCR, was used to amplify TCRbeta CDR3 regions from genomic DNA. Processing in the source paper ran as follows. The number of nucleated cells in each sample was estimated from the amplification of reference gene primers within the assay. To quantify the absolute abundance of each unique TCRbeta CDR3 rearrangement, sequence reads were collapsed and filtered. Productive Simpson clonality was computed per sample as the square root of Simpson's diversity index over productive rearrangements. In its TCRdb copy, this immuneACCESS table keeps in-frame sequences only and misses some clones. Where compared with another copy, unresolved V genes explain less than half of these, and the others have no known cause. The D gene and trimming were derived from the DNA, and the V and J assignments and clone size from that table. Counted in this sample were around 95,000 clones; about 89% of them appeared once. Approximately 2% of the sample comes from the top ten.

From a lookup of the germline V gene, CDR1 and CDR2 are ENHRY and SYGVKD. CDR3 length: 15 amino acids, cysteine to phenylalanine. Just the 45-base CDR3 DNA is kept, in frame starting at base 1. The junction shows trimming of 3 bases on V and 1 base on J, plus 10 bases between the germline ends. Collaborating institutions collected whole blood in K2EDTA tubes following their own protocols. For TCRbeta analysis, collaborators shipped samples in one of three forms: frozen whole blood, isolated PBMCs, or DNA extracted from either of those sample types. Material for sequencing was peripheral blood. The chain couples TRBV10-3 to TRBJ1-5; the D gene remains uncertain. This receptor was obtained from a man aged 50-59 years with active COVID-19. The CDR3 protein: CAISDGDLSNQPQHF. The nucleotide sequence reads as follows: TGTGCCATCAGTGACGGGGATTTAAGCAATCAGCCCCAGCATTTT.